This section outlines one T cell receptor beta chain sequence together with its context. The data belong to a study of blood T cell repertoires in COVID-19. Germline V lookup: CDR1 LNHDA, CDR2 SQIVND (reference sequence). The CDR3 runs 14 residues. V trimming: 5 bases; J trimming: 6 bases; junction bases outside the gene matches: 7. In the authors' workflow: Reference gene primer amplification gave nucleated cell count estimates. The data were produced by immunoSEQ multiplex PCR, yet TCRdb's version contains in-frame clones alone and is incomplete. That table is the source of V, J and clone size, and D and trimming were worked out from the DNA. The sample consists of 250,000 to 350,000 clones, 75% to 95% of them appearing once.

This clonotype was obtained from a woman between 25 and 40 years old who had recovered from COVID-19. The rearrangement joins TRBV19 to TRBJ2-1; 7 bases fit TRBD1. Sample: PBMCs or T cells enriched from blood (not recorded which). CDR3 residues: CASSVQTGTNEQFF. DNA of the CDR3: TGTGCCAGTAGTGTCCAGACAGGGACCAATGAGCAGTTCTTC.